These 5 T cell receptor beta chains originate from one sample sequenced in a study of OX40 agonist ivuxolimab in advanced cancers. TCRdb keeps only in-frame clones here, not all; method: immunoSEQ multiplex PCR. The table shows about 93,000 clones, with roughly nine tenths occurring only once. This sample comprised CD4+ or CD8+ T cells sorted from blood, obtained in a trial of the OX40 agonist ivuxolimab. The receptor set was obtained from an adult with an advanced solid tumor such as melanoma, head and neck, liver or kidney cancer.

The gene calls are TRBV6-5 and TRBJ1-1; perhaps TRBD1 as D (6 bases). Trimming removed 4 bases from V and 1 base from J, with 7 bases in between. CDR3 length: 13 residues. CDR1 is MNHEY and CDR2 is SVGAGI in the germline V gene. CDR3 region: CASSWTANTEAFF. The CDR3 DNA reads as TGTGCCAGCAGTTGGACAGCGAACACTGAAGCTTTCTTT.

The chain recombines TRBV13 with TRBJ2-3; TRBD1 matches at 8 bases. V dropped 2 bases and J dropped 1; count of bases not matched to a gene: 2. The CDR3 consists of 15 residues. Germline V lookup: CDR1 PRHDT, CDR2 FYEKMQ (reference sequence). The CDR3 DNA follows: TGTGCCAGCAGCTTATGGGGACAGGGCACAGATACGCAGTATTTT. This sequence encodes CASSLWGQGTDTQYF.

V gene TRBV9 combines with J gene TRBJ2-7; 7 bases are shared with TRBD1. Germline values: CDR1 SGDLS, CDR2 YYNGEE. The length of the CDR3 is 15 residues. V lost 3 bases to trimming and J lost 1 base; unmatched junction nucleotides: 7. This chain's CDR3 is CASSGGTEISYEQYF. Written as DNA, the CDR3 is TGTGCCAGCAGCGGAGGGACAGAGATTTCCTACGAGCAGTACTTC.

About this clone: The same CDR3 also results from other DNA sequences found in this sample. The J gene is TRBJ2-2, the V gene TRBV7-2; D might be TRBD1 (5 bases). This CDR3 spans 13 amino acids. V lost 3 bases and J 4 bases, leaving 6 bases between the germline ends. CDR1 and CDR2 (germline): SGHTA, FQGNSA. CDR3 in amino acids: CASSFQGTGELFF. For the CDR3, the DNA is TGTGCCAGCAGCTTTCAGGGCACCGGGGAGCTGTTTTTT.

The chain links TRBV18 to TRBJ2-3, with TRBD2 matching over 11 bases. The V segment lost 1 base and the J segment 4 bases; nucleotides outside the gene matches: 7. CDR1 and CDR2 from the germline V gene are KGHSH and LQKENI. The CDR3 consists of 17 residues. CDR3 DNA sequence: TGTGCCAGCTCACCACTGTCCGTAGCGGGAGGGGCAGATACGCAGTATTTT. Protein product: CASSPLSVAGGADTQYF.